This TCR beta chain was retrieved from a study of neurological immune-mediated disorders. Time point noted: longitudinal time-point 2. Per the germline V gene, CDR1 is MNHEY and CDR2 is SVGAGI. V shed 5 bases and J 1 base; nucleotides not matched to a gene: 4. There are 15 residues in the CDR3. This clonotype was seen ten or more times. The cDNA was generated through 5'RACE incorporating 10-nucleotide random UMIs. From the 5' RACE reads, TCRdb called clonotypes with MiXCR, one entry per CDR3 protein. Here the sample spans roughly 80,000 distinct CDR3 sequences, 5.8% being singletons. The chain carries TRBV6-5 and TRBJ2-3; 9 bases agree with TRBD2. This clonotype was sampled from a woman in her fifties or sixties with multiple sclerosis. The sequenced sample consisted of PBMCs. In DNA form, the CDR3 reads TGTGCCAGCAGTGACAAGCGGGGGGGCACAGATACGCAGTATTTT. Protein product: CASSDKRGGTDTQYF.